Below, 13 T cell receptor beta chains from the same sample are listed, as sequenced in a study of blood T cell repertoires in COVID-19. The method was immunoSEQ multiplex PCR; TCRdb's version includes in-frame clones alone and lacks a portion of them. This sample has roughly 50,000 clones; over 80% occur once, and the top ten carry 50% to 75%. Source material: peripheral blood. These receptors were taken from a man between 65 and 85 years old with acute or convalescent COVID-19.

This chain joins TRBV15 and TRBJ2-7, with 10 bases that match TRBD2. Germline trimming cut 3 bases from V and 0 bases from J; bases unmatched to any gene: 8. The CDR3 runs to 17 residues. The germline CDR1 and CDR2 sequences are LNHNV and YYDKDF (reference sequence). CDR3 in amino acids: CATSSFPGLAPSYEQYF. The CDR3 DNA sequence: TGTGCCACCAGCAGCTTTCCGGGACTAGCGCCCTCCTACGAGCAGTACTTC.

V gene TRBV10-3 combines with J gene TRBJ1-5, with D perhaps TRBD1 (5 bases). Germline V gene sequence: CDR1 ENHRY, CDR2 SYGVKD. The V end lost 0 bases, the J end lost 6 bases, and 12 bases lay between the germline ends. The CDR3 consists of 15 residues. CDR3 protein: CAISESRDGGQPQHF. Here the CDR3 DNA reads TGTGCCATCAGTGAGTCGAGGGACGGGGGTCAGCCCCAGCATTTT.

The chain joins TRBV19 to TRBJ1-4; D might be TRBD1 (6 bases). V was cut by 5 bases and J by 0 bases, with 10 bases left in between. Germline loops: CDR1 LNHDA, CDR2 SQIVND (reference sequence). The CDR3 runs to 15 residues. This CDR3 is CASSVTGSTNEKLFF. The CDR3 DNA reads TGTGCCAGTAGTGTCACAGGGTCAACTAATGAAAAACTGTTTTTT.

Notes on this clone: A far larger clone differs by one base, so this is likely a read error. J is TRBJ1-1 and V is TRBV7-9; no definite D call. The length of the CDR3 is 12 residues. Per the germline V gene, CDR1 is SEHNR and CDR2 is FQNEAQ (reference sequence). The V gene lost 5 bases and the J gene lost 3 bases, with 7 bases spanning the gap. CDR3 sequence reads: CASSIQYTEAFF. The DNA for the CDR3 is TGTGCCAGCAGCATACAGTACACTGAAGCTTTCTTT. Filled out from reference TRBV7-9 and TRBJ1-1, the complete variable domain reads DTGVSQNPRHKITKRGQNVTFRCDPISEHNRLYWYRQTLGQGPEFLTYFQNEAQLEKSRLLSDRFSAERPKGSFSTLEIQRTEQGDSAMYLCASSIQYTEAFFGQGTRLTVV.

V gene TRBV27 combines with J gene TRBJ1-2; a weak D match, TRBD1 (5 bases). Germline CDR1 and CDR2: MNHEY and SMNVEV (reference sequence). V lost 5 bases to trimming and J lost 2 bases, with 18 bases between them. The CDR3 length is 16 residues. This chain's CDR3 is CASSPPGGRGNYGYTF. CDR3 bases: TGTGCCAGCAGTCCACCAGGTGGCCGGGGGAACTATGGCTACACCTTC.

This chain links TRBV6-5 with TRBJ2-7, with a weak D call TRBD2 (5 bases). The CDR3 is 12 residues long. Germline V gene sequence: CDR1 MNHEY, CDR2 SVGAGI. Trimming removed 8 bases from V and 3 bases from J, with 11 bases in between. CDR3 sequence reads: CASQTEGYEQYF. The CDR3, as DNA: TGTGCCAGCCAGACCGAGGGCTACGAGCAGTACTTC.

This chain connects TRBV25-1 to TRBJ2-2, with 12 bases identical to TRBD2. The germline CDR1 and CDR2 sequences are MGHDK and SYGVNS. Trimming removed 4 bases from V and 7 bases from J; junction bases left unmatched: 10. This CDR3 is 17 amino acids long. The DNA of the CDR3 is TGTGCCAGCAGTGGACTTCTAGCGGGAGGGCTTGACGGGGAGCTGTTTTTT. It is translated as CASSGLLAGGLDGELFF.

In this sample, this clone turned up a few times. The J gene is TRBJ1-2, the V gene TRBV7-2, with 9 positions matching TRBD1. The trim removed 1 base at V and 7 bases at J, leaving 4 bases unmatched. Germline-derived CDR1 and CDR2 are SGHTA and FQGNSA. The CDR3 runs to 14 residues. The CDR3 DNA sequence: TGTGCCAGCAGCTTAGACAGGGGGCAGCGTGGCTACACCTTC. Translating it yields CASSLDRGQRGYTF.

CDR3 loop: CASSLGSGGAQNEQFF. The DNA for the CDR3 is TGTGCCAGCAGCTTAGGGAGCGGGGGGGCGCAGAATGAGCAGTTCTTC. The gene calls are TRBV7-2 and TRBJ2-1, with 10 bases matching TRBD2. CDR3 length: 16 residues. CDR1 is SGHTA and CDR2 is FQGNSA in the germline V gene. Germline trimming cut 1 base from V and 7 bases from J; bases unmatched to any gene: 7.

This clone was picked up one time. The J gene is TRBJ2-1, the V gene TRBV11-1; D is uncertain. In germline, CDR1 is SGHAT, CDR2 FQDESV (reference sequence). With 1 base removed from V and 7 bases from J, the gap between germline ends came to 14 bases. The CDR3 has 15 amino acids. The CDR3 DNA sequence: TGTGCCAGCAGCTTAGTTGTCCGCGCAAAGAATGAGCAGTTCTTC. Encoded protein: CASSLVVRAKNEQFF.

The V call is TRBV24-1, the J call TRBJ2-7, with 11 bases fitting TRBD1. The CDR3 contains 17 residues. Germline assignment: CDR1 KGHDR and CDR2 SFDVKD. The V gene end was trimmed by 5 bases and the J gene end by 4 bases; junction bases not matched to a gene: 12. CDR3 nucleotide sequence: TGTGCCACCAGTGGCCGATCTCGGGGGACAGGGGGTTACGAGCAGTACTTC. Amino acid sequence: CATSGRSRGTGGYEQYF.

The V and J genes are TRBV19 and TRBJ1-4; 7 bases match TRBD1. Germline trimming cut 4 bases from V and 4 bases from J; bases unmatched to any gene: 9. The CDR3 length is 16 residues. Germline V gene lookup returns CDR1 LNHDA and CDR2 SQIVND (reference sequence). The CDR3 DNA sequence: TGTGCCAGTAGTACCGGGACAGTCAAGATTAATGAAAAACTGTTTTTT. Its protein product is CASSTGTVKINEKLFF.

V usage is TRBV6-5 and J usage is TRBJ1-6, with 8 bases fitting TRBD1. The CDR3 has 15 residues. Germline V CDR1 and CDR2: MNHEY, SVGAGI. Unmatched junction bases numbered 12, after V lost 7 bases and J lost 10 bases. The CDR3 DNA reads TGTGCCAGCACCCCTCTGGCAGGGGGCGGGTCACCCCTCCACTTT. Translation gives CASTPLAGGGSPLHF.